This T cell receptor beta chain was found in a study of blood T cell repertoires in COVID-19. Study background: Samples came from the United States, Italy and Spain, spanning acute and convalescent COVID-19. PBMCs, B-cell-depleted T cells, or T cells were the source of the cDNA or gDNA that made up the material.

Seattle's enrolled individuals joined amid active infection and were then monitored longitudinally. As processed by the authors: Quantification of nucleated cells was approximated via reference gene primer amplification. Data came from immunoSEQ multiplex PCR; TCRdb stores just in-frame clones and leaves some out. Clone size and V and J calls were adopted from that table, with D and trimming inferred from the DNA. This table has under 250,000 clones, 65% to 90% appearing once. Specimen: peripheral blood. The source is a woman in her seventies with COVID-19, enrolled during active disease.

CDR3 DNA: TGTGCCAGCAGCTTAGGGAGGGCGAGTCACGGGGAGCTGTTTTTT. Encoded protein: CASSLGRASHGELFF. The chain carries TRBV11-3 and TRBJ2-2; a weak D match, TRBD2 (6 bases). The CDR3 totals 15 residues. The V gene lost 1 base and the J gene lost 7 bases, with 13 bases spanning the gap. Germline CDR1 reads SGHNT; CDR2 reads YENEEA. The variable domain in full, with the rest retrieved from reference TRBV11-3 and TRBJ2-2, is EAGVVQSPRYKIIEKKQPVAFWCNPISGHNTLYWYLQNLGQGPELLIRYENEEAVDDSQLPKDRFSAERLKGVDSTLKIQPAELGDSAVYLCASSLGRASHGELFFGEGSRLTVL.